This entry describes one T cell receptor (beta chain). Trimming left V 4 bases short and J 1 base short, with 13 bases between. CDR1 and CDR2 from the germline V gene are SEHNR and FQNEAQ (reference sequence). This CDR3 spans 15 amino acids. The sample is drawn from a study of technical replicates of blood from a handful of donors. Only in-frame clones appear in the TCRdb table, and some are missing; sequencing was by immunoSEQ multiplex PCR. The data contain more than 90,000 clones, roughly 95% of them singletons. The source of this sequence is a human donor in good health. The V gene is TRBV7-9, the J gene TRBJ1-1, with D unclear. Sequencing was done on a sample of T cells isolated from PBMCs. CDR3 sequence reads: CASSSHTAWNTEAFF. In DNA form, the CDR3 reads TGTGCCAGCAGCTCCCACACCGCCTGGAACACTGAAGCTTTCTTT.